This T cell receptor beta chain is from a study of blood T cell repertoires in COVID-19. Study at large: Specimens from acute and convalescent COVID-19 originated in the United States, Italy and Spain. T cells, B-cell-depleted T cells, or PBMCs provided the cDNA or gDNA that served as material.

Per the authors' pipeline: Quantification of nucleated cells was approximated via reference gene primer amplification. Assay: immunoSEQ multiplex PCR; the TCRdb copy retains only in-frame clones and omits some. V, J and clone size are taken as reported in that table, and D and trimming were inferred from the DNA itself. The sample records 650,000 to 800,000 clones, 85% to 90% being singletons. CDR3 length: 18 amino acids. Sequenced material: peripheral blood. This chain uses TRBV21-1 with TRBJ1-6; the table's D call, TRBD1, was not checked against the DNA. TRBV21-1 constitutes a pseudogene. This TCR was sampled from a woman aged 18-29 years with acute or convalescent COVID-19. CDR3 sequence: CASSKIDGTEVYNSPLHF. Written as DNA, the CDR3 is TGTGCCAGCAGCAAAATCGACGGGACAGAAGTCTATAATTCACCCCTCCACTTT.